The rows below give T cell receptor beta chains drawn from one sample of a study of blood T cell repertoires in COVID-19. The protocol was immunoSEQ multiplex PCR, while the TCRdb copy is restricted to in-frame clones and leaves out a portion. This repertoire shows tens of thousands of clones, around 94% found once; its top ten account for over 0.3%. Sequencing was carried out using peripheral blood. The receptors stem from a man in his forties or fifties with COVID-19, enrolled during active disease. Each CDR3 is given with its conserved first and last residue. D genes are given only for firm matches. Only some rows state a clone size, as once, few, many or a class for expanded clones.

D gene: TRBD2
V gene: TRBV6-5
J gene: TRBJ2-5
clone size: NA
CDR3 DNA: TGTGCCAGCAGTTTGACTAGCGGGAGAGATAAAGAGACCCAGTACTTC
CDR3 protein: CASSLTSGRDKETQYF

D gene: NA
V gene: TRBV19
J gene: TRBJ2-2
clone size: once
CDR3 DNA: TGTGCCAGTAGTATCGTCAGGGCGAACACCGGGGAGCTGTTTTTT
CDR3 protein: CASSIVRANTGELFF

D gene: TRBD1
V gene: TRBV30
J gene: TRBJ2-3
clone size: NA
CDR3 DNA: TGTGCCTGGAGTAGGGGACAGGGTTCAGATACGCAGTATTTT
CDR3 protein: CAWSRGQGSDTQYF

D gene: TRBD1
V gene: TRBV5-1
J gene: TRBJ1-5
clone size: NA
CDR3 DNA: TGCGCCAGCAGCTTGACAGGGGGCGATCAGCCCCAGCATTTT
CDR3 protein: CASSLTGGDQPQHF

D gene: NA
V gene: TRBV12-3/TRBV12-4
J gene: TRBJ1-5
clone size: NA
CDR3 DNA: TGTGCCAGCAGTCTCGAGGACAATCAGCCCCAGCATTTT
CDR3 protein: CASSLEDNQPQHF

D gene: TRBD2
V gene: TRBV7-3
J gene: TRBJ2-3
clone size: NA
CDR3 DNA: TGTGCCAGCAGCCGGGAGGCGGCAGATACGCAGTATTTT
CDR3 protein: CASSREAADTQYF

D gene: NA
V gene: TRBV7-8
J gene: TRBJ2-7
clone size: NA
CDR3 DNA: TGTGCCAGCAGCTTATCTGAGGTCAGCTCCTACGAGCAGTACTTC
CDR3 protein: CASSLSEVSSYEQYF

D gene: TRBD1
V gene: TRBV2
J gene: TRBJ1-2
clone size: NA
CDR3 DNA: TGTGCCAGCACCCTTAACAGGGGAACGGGTGGCTACACCTTC
CDR3 protein: CASTLNRGTGGYTF

D gene: TRBD1
V gene: TRBV6-5
J gene: TRBJ1-5
clone size: NA
CDR3 DNA: TGTGCCAGCAGTTACTTGGGACAGGGCGTCAATCAGCCCCAGCATTTT
CDR3 protein: CASSYLGQGVNQPQHF

D gene: NA
V gene: TRBV9
J gene: TRBJ2-7
clone size: few
CDR3 DNA: TGTGCCAGCAGCTCTCACTCCTCCTACGAGCAGTACTTC
CDR3 protein: CASSSHSSYEQYF

D gene: NA
V gene: TRBV6-1
J gene: TRBJ1-2
clone size: NA
CDR3 DNA: TGTGCCAGCAGTGACGCGGGCCGCGCCGCCGGCTACACCTTC
CDR3 protein: CASSDAGRAAGYTF

D gene: NA
V gene: TRBV12-3/TRBV12-4
J gene: TRBJ1-1
clone size: NA
CDR3 DNA: TGTGCCAGCAAGGGGACACAGAACACTGAAGCTTTCTTT
CDR3 protein: CASKGTQNTEAFF

D gene: NA
V gene: TRBV5-1
J gene: TRBJ1-4
clone size: NA
CDR3 DNA: TGCGCCAGCAGCCAATTGCAGGGGTCAGGCGAAAAACTGTTTTTT
CDR3 protein: CASSQLQGSGEKLFF

D gene: TRBD1
V gene: TRBV7-3
J gene: TRBJ1-6
clone size: NA
CDR3 DNA: TGTGCCAGCAGCTTGATGCCCAGGGGGAACTATAATTCACCCCTCCACTTT
CDR3 protein: CASSLMPRGNYNSPLHF

D gene: TRBD2
V gene: TRBV11-2
J gene: TRBJ2-7
clone size: NA
CDR3 DNA: TGTGCCAGCAGCACACAAAGGACTAGCGGGAGCTACGAGCAGTACTTC
CDR3 protein: CASSTQRTSGSYEQYF

D gene: TRBD1
V gene: TRBV7-9
J gene: TRBJ1-4
clone size: NA
CDR3 DNA: TGTGCCAGCAGCTTAGTGACAGGGGGCGCCGTAAAACTGTTTTTT
CDR3 protein: CASSLVTGGAVKLFF

D gene: TRBD1
V gene: TRBV2
J gene: TRBJ1-4
clone size: once
CDR3 DNA: TGTGCCGGACAGGGGTATAATAATGAAAAACTGTTTTTT
CDR3 protein: CAGQGYNNEKLFF

D gene: TRBD1
V gene: TRBV28
J gene: TRBJ1-3
clone size: NA
CDR3 DNA: TGTGCCAGCACCCTTGGAGGGGGCATTGGAAACACCATATATTTT
CDR3 protein: CASTLGGGIGNTIYF

D gene: NA
V gene: TRBV7-2
J gene: TRBJ1-5
clone size: NA
CDR3 DNA: TGTGCCAGCAGCTTAGAAGTGGGGAGGAGCAATCAGCCCCAGCATTTT
CDR3 protein: CASSLEVGRSNQPQHF

D gene: TRBD1
V gene: TRBV5-1
J gene: TRBJ2-7
clone size: NA
CDR3 DNA: TGCGCCAGCAGCGACAGGGGCGGACCGGTCGAGCAGTACTTC
CDR3 protein: CASSDRGGPVEQYF

D gene: NA
V gene: TRBV6-5
J gene: TRBJ2-7
clone size: NA
CDR3 DNA: TGTGCCAGCAGCGCCGACCCTAGATTCTACGAGCAGTACTTC
CDR3 protein: CASSADPRFYEQYF

D gene: TRBD2
V gene: TRBV5-1
J gene: TRBJ2-5
clone size: once
CDR3 DNA: TGCGCCAGCAGCGTAACTAGCGCGAGGAAAGAGACCCAGTACTTC
CDR3 protein: CASSVTSARKETQYF

D gene: TRBD2
V gene: TRBV29-1
J gene: TRBJ2-3
clone size: NA
CDR3 DNA: TGCAGCGTGACGGGACTAGCGGGAGGGCGGGGAGATACGCAGTATTTT
CDR3 protein: CSVTGLAGGRGDTQYF

D gene: TRBD1
V gene: TRBV30
J gene: TRBJ1-2
clone size: NA
CDR3 DNA: TGTGCCTGGAGGGGCAGGGGGCAGGATGGCTACACCTTC
CDR3 protein: CAWRGRGQDGYTF

D gene: TRBD2
V gene: TRBV5-1
J gene: TRBJ2-7
clone size: NA
CDR3 DNA: TGCGCCAGCAGCATAGCGGGGCCGGGCTACGAGCAGTACTTC
CDR3 protein: CASSIAGPGYEQYF

D gene: TRBD1
V gene: TRBV2
J gene: TRBJ1-2
clone size: NA
CDR3 DNA: TGTGCCAGTAAAGACAGGGCTTCACTAATCGCTTATGGCTACACCTTC
CDR3 protein: CASKDRASLIAYGYTF

D gene: TRBD1
V gene: TRBV24-1
J gene: TRBJ1-1
clone size: NA
CDR3 DNA: TGTGCCACCAGTGCCGGGACAGGAAGGGTCATTTTT
CDR3 protein: CATSAGTGRVIF

D gene: NA
V gene: TRBV19
J gene: TRBJ2-5
clone size: NA
CDR3 DNA: TGTGCCAGTAGTATCCCCTCCGGAGGTGGTTTGGCCCAGTACTTC
CDR3 protein: CASSIPSGGGLAQYF

D gene: TRBD2
V gene: TRBV3-1/TRBV3-2
J gene: TRBJ2-7
clone size: NA
CDR3 DNA: TGTGCCAGCAGCCAAGATTTGGGGGAGGGATACGAGCAGTACTTC
CDR3 protein: CASSQDLGEGYEQYF

D gene: TRBD1
V gene: TRBV5-1
J gene: TRBJ2-5
clone size: NA
CDR3 DNA: TGCGCCAGCAGCTTAGCGGTGACAGGGCCCCAAGAGACCCAGTACTTC
CDR3 protein: CASSLAVTGPQETQYF

D gene: TRBD2
V gene: TRBV7-9
J gene: TRBJ2-7
clone size: few
CDR3 DNA: TGTGCCAGCAGCCCAAGGACTAGCTCGAGGTACGAGCAGTACTTC
CDR3 protein: CASSPRTSSRYEQYF

D gene: TRBD1
V gene: TRBV5-4
J gene: TRBJ1-1
clone size: NA
CDR3 DNA: TGTGCCAGCAGTCGCGACAGGGGTGCCTACACTGAAGCTTTCTTT
CDR3 protein: CASSRDRGAYTEAFF

D gene: TRBD2
V gene: TRBV19
J gene: TRBJ2-7
clone size: NA
CDR3 DNA: TGTGCCAGTAGTACCCGTCTAGCGGGAGGGCCAGGCTACGAGCAGTACTTC
CDR3 protein: CASSTRLAGGPGYEQYF

D gene: NA
V gene: TRBV7-2
J gene: TRBJ2-1
clone size: NA
CDR3 DNA: TGTGCCAGCAACAACTACAATGAGCAGTTCTTC
CDR3 protein: CASNNYNEQFF

D gene: TRBD2
V gene: TRBV9
J gene: TRBJ2-3
clone size: NA
CDR3 DNA: TGTGCCAGCAGCGTAGTTGGAGGAGCGGGAGGGCCGGATACGCAGTATTTT
CDR3 protein: CASSVVGGAGGPDTQYF

D gene: NA
V gene: TRBV11-3
J gene: TRBJ2-1
clone size: NA
CDR3 DNA: TGTGCCAGCAGCTTAGGCCAGGGATCCTACAATGAGCAGTTCTTC
CDR3 protein: CASSLGQGSYNEQFF

D gene: TRBD1
V gene: TRBV9
J gene: TRBJ2-7
clone size: once
CDR3 DNA: TGTGCCAGCAGCACAAGGACAGGGGGCCAGGGCGACGAGCAGTACTTC
CDR3 protein: CASSTRTGGQGDEQYF

D gene: NA
V gene: TRBV5-8
J gene: TRBJ1-6
clone size: NA
CDR3 DNA: TGTGCCAGCAGCTGGGGGGGGAATTCACCCCTCCACTTT
CDR3 protein: CASSWGGNSPLHF

D gene: NA
V gene: TRBV3-1/TRBV3-2
J gene: TRBJ2-2
clone size: NA
CDR3 DNA: TGTGCCTCCTCTGCGGGTTTTAACACCGGGGAGCTGTTTTTT
CDR3 protein: CASSAGFNTGELFF

D gene: NA
V gene: TRBV5-1
J gene: TRBJ1-1
clone size: once
CDR3 DNA: TGCGCCAGCAGCTTGGTGGGAGTTTCCATGAACACTGAAGCTTTCTTT
CDR3 protein: CASSLVGVSMNTEAFF

D gene: TRBD1
V gene: TRBV3-1/TRBV3-2
J gene: TRBJ1-4
clone size: NA
CDR3 DNA: TGTGCCAGCGGGGGACAGACGAGTGAAAAACTGTTTTTT
CDR3 protein: CASGGQTSEKLFF

D gene: TRBD1
V gene: TRBV6-5
J gene: TRBJ1-3
clone size: NA
CDR3 DNA: TGTGCCAGCAGTCCGGACAGGGTCGCAGGAAACACCATATATTTT
CDR3 protein: CASSPDRVAGNTIYF

D gene: NA
V gene: TRBV5-5
J gene: TRBJ2-5
clone size: NA
CDR3 DNA: TGTGCCAGCAGCCCCGAAGGGGTCAGGTCCCAGTACTTC
CDR3 protein: CASSPEGVRSQYF

D gene: TRBD2
V gene: TRBV7-8
J gene: TRBJ2-2
clone size: once
CDR3 DNA: TGTGCCAGCAGCGAACACCCCTTCGGGACTAGCGGGAACACCGGGGAGCTGTTTTTT
CDR3 protein: CASSEHPFGTSGNTGELFF

D gene: NA
V gene: TRBV9
J gene: TRBJ1-2
clone size: NA
CDR3 DNA: TGTGCCAGCAGCGTAGAATGGGGGCGCAGCTACACCTTC
CDR3 protein: CASSVEWGRSYTF

D gene: NA
V gene: TRBV20-1
J gene: TRBJ2-7
clone size: once
CDR3 DNA: TGCAGTGCTAGTGTCCAGGGAGGAGGGTCAATTAACGAGCAGTACTTC
CDR3 protein: CSASVQGGGSINEQYF

D gene: TRBD1
V gene: TRBV13
J gene: TRBJ2-7
clone size: NA
CDR3 DNA: TGTGCCAGCAGCTTCGGGACAGCCTCCTACGAGCAGTACTTC
CDR3 protein: CASSFGTASYEQYF

D gene: TRBD2
V gene: TRBV6-5
J gene: TRBJ2-3
clone size: NA
CDR3 DNA: TGTGCCAGCAGCCGGACTAGCGGGAGAAATACGCAGTATTTT
CDR3 protein: CASSRTSGRNTQYF

D gene: TRBD2
V gene: TRBV10-1
J gene: TRBJ2-7
clone size: NA
CDR3 DNA: TGCGCCAGCAGTCATCCGGGACTAGCGGGGGACTCCTACGAGCAGTACTTC
CDR3 protein: CASSHPGLAGDSYEQYF

D gene: TRBD2
V gene: TRBV4-1
J gene: TRBJ2-3
clone size: NA
CDR3 DNA: TGCGCCAGCAGCCGAGAAAGCGGGAGGGCCGTGGATACGCAGTATTTT
CDR3 protein: CASSRESGRAVDTQYF